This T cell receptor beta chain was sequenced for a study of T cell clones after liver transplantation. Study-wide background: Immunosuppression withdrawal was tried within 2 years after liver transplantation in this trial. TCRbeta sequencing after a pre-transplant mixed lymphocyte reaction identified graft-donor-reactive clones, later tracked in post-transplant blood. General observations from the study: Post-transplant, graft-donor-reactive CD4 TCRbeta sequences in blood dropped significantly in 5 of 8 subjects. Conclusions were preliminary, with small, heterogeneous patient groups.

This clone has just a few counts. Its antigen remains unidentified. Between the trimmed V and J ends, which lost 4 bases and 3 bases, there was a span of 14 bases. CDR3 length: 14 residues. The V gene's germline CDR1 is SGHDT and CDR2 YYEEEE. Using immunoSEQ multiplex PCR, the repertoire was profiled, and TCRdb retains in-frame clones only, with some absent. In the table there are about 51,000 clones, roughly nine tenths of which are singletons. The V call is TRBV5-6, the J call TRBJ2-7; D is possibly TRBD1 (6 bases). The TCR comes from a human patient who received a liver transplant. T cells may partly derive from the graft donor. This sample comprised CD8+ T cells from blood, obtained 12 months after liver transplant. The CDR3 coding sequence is TGTGCCAGCAGCCCTTGGGACATAAGCTACGAGCAGTACTTC. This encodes CASSPWDISYEQYF.